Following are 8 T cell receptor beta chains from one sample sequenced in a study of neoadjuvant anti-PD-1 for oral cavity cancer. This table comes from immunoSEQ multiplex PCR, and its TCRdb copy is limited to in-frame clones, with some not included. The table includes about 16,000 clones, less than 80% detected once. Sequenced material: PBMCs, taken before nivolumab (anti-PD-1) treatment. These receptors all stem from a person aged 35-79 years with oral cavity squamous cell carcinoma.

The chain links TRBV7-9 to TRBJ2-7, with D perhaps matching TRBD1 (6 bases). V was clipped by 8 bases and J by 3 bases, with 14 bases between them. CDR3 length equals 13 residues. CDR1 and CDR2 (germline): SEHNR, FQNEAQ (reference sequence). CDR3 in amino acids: CASDRLPGYEQYF. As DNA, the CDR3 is TGTGCCAGCGACAGGCTCCCAGGCTACGAGCAGTACTTC.

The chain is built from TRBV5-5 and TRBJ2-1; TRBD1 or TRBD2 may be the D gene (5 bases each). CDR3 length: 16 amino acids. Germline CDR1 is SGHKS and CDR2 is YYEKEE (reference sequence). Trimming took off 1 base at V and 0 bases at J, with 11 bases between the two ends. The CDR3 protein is CASSLWGSSSYNEQFF. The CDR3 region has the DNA TGTGCCAGCAGCTTGTGGGGGAGCAGCTCCTACAATGAGCAGTTCTTC.

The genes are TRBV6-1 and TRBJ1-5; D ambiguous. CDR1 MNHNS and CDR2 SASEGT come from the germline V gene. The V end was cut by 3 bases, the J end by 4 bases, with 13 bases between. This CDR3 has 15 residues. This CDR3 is CASSDSGYGNQPQHF. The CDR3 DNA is TGTGCCAGCAGTGATTCGGGCTATGGAAATCAGCCCCAGCATTTT.

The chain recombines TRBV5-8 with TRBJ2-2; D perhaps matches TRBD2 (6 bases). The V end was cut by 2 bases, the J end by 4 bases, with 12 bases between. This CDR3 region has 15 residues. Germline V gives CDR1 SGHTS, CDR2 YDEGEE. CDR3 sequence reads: CASSLWRGGTGELFF. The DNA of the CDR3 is TGTGCCAGCAGCTTATGGCGGGGAGGCACCGGGGAGCTGTTTTTT. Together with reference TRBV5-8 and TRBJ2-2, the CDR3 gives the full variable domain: EAGVTQSPTHLIKTRGQQATLRCSPISGHTSVYWYQQALGLGLQFLLWYDEGEERNRGNFPPRFSGRQFPNYSSELNVNALELEDSALYLCASSLWRGGTGELFFGEGSRLTVL.

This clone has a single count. The CDR3 DNA reads TGTGCCAGCAGCTTAGGGGCCGGGCTGAACACCGGGGAGCTGTTTTTT. It is translated as CASSLGAGLNTGELFF. The chain links TRBV7-9 to TRBJ2-2; D gene uncertain. Germline V gene data show CDR1 as SEHNR and CDR2 as FQNEAQ (reference sequence). V was clipped by 1 base and J by 1 base, with 10 bases between them. The CDR3 length is 16 residues.

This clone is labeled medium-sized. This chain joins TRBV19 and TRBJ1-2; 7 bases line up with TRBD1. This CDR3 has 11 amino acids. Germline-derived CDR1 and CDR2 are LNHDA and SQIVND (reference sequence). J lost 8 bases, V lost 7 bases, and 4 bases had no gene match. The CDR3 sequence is CASNRGSGYTF. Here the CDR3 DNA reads TGTGCCAGTAACAGGGGTTCCGGCTACACCTTC.

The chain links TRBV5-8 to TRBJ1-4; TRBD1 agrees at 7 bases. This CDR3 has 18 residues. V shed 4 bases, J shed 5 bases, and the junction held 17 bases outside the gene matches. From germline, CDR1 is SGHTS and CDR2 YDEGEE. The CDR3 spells CASSRGDSFLALNEKLFF. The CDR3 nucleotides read TGTGCCAGCAGCAGAGGGGACAGCTTTTTGGCCCTCAATGAAAAACTGTTTTTT.

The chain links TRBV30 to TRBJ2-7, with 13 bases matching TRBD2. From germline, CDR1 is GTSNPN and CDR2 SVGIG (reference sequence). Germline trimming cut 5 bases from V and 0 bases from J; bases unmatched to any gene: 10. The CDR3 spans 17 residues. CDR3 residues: CAWLGLRTSGGSYEQYF. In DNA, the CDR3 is TGTGCCTGGTTGGGCCTACGGACTAGCGGGGGCTCCTACGAGCAGTACTTC.